This TCR beta chain originates from a study of T cell changes during pregnancy in multiple sclerosis. V dropped 4 bases and J dropped 0 bases, with 16 bases sitting between them. The CDR3 has 16 residues. The germline V gene has CDR1 SGHVS and CDR2 FQNEAQ. This clone has just a few counts. Sequenced by immunoSEQ multiplex PCR; TCRdb stores in-frame clones only, minus some. The profile shows 42,000 or so clones, roughly 87% of them singletons. The origin of this receptor is a female donor with multiple sclerosis, enrolled in a pregnancy study. Sample: CD8+ T cells from peripheral blood mononuclear cells, taken in the first trimester of pregnancy. The V gene is TRBV7-8, the J gene TRBJ2-7; the D gene is possibly TRBD1 (6 bases). The CDR3 here is CASSSPKQGFSYEQYF. The CDR3 DNA is TGTGCCAGCAGCTCCCCTAAACAGGGTTTCTCCTACGAGCAGTACTTC.